The 23 T cell receptor beta chains below were found in one sample sequenced in a study of a mutant IDH1 vaccine in newly diagnosed glioma. The assay was immunoSEQ multiplex PCR, and TCRdb's table has in-frame clones only and misses some. The sample carries tens of thousands of clones, over 85% recorded once. These receptors' targets are unknown. The time point: week 47, end of study. What each vaccine dose contained was 300 ug of mutant IDH1 20-mer peptide, accompanied by topical imiquimod. The source was PBMCs, collected from a glioma patient whose treatment included an IDH1 peptide vaccine. These receptors were obtained from a man aged 40-49 years with glioma.

The V and J genes are TRBV13 and TRBJ2-7; no reliable D call. The germline CDR1 and CDR2 sequences are PRHDT and FYEKMQ (reference sequence). The length of the CDR3 is 14 residues. Trimming took off 1 base at V and 3 bases at J, with 10 bases between the two ends. The DNA for the CDR3 is TGTGCCAGCAGCTTAGAGGCCAGAATCTACGAGCAGTACTTC. Translation gives CASSLEARIYEQYF.

The gene calls are TRBV19 and TRBJ2-7, with 8 bases fitting TRBD1. The CDR3 consists of 17 residues. Germline CDR1 and CDR2: LNHDA and SQIVND (reference sequence). After removal of 5 bases from V and 5 bases from J, the junction contained 17 bases not matched to a gene. CDR3 nucleotide sequence: TGTGCCAGTAGTTTCTATAGGACAGGGCGCCTCGGGAACGAGCAGTACTTC. As protein: CASSFYRTGRLGNEQYF.

The chain combines TRBV28 with TRBJ1-1, with D maybe TRBD1 (5 bases). V shed 6 bases and J shed 2 bases, with 16 bases lying between them. Germline CDR1 is MDHEN and CDR2 is SYDVKM. The CDR3 has 15 amino acids. For the CDR3, the DNA is TGTGCCAGCAGCCTCCGGGGGGGGGTTAACACTGAAGCTTTCTTT. Translated: CASSLRGGVNTEAFF.

The rearrangement uses TRBV7-8 and TRBJ2-5, with D unresolved. Germline CDR1 and CDR2: SGHVS and FQNEAQ. The V end lost 3 bases, the J end lost 4 bases, and 9 bases lay between the germline ends. This CDR3 spans 13 amino acids. The CDR3 DNA reads TGTGCCAGCAGCTTGAATTTTAGAGAGACCCAGTACTTC. Protein product: CASSLNFRETQYF.

J is TRBJ2-7 and V is TRBV21-1; no DNA check was done on the table's D call, TRBD2. TRBV21-1 represents a pseudogene. CDR3 length: 15 amino acids. The CDR3 is CASSKTLAGVYEQYF. The CDR3 DNA follows: TGTGCCAGCAGCAAGACACTAGCGGGAGTCTACGAGCAGTACTTC.

V usage is TRBV28 and J usage is TRBJ1-5; the D is unclear. Trimming stripped 4 bases from V and 6 bases from J, with 16 bases between. This CDR3 spans 15 amino acids. The germline V gene encodes CDR1 MDHEN and CDR2 SYDVKM. Here the CDR3 reads CASSSPSGGGQPQHF. DNA for the CDR3: TGTGCCAGCAGTTCCCCATCAGGCGGAGGTCAGCCCCAGCATTTT.

The CDR3 protein is CASSLVAVKSSYEQYF. In DNA form, the CDR3 reads TGTGCCAGCAGCTTAGTGGCGGTAAAAAGCTCCTACGAGCAGTACTTC. The rearrangement joins TRBV7-9 to TRBJ2-7; D is uncertain. This CDR3 region has 16 residues. Germline assignment: CDR1 SEHNR and CDR2 FQNEAQ (reference sequence). Trimming removed 1 base at V and 0 bases at J, with 13 bases between.

The chain carries TRBV2 and TRBJ1-5; D call uncertain. CDR3 length: 14 residues. The germline CDR1 and CDR2 sequences are SNHLY and FYNNEI. Trimming cost V 1 base and J 0 bases, with 4 bases left between them. The CDR3 DNA reads as TGTGCCAGCAGTGAAGGGTCTAGCAATCAGCCCCAGCATTTT. Translated: CASSEGSSNQPQHF.

The chain is built from TRBV7-9 and TRBJ2-5, with TRBD1 identical over 7 bases. The CDR3 runs to 15 residues. The V and J ends lost 5 bases and 5 bases, in that order; junction bases with no gene match: 11. Germline V gene data show CDR1 as SEHNR and CDR2 as FQNEAQ (reference sequence). The DNA for the CDR3 is TGTGCCAGCAGCCTTAGACAGGGTCAATGGGAGACCCAGTACTTC. Translation: CASSLRQGQWETQYF.

This rearrangement joins TRBV19 to TRBJ2-1; 11 bases fit TRBD2. V was pared by 5 bases and J by 4 bases, with 4 bases of the junction left unmatched. The CDR3 is 15 residues long. From germline, CDR1 is LNHDA and CDR2 SQIVND (reference sequence). CDR3: CASSPSGGKYNEQFF. CDR3 DNA: TGTGCCAGTAGTCCTAGCGGGGGGAAATACAATGAGCAGTTCTTC.

V usage is TRBV30 and J usage is TRBJ1-2; D is uncertain. Trimming removed 4 bases from V and 8 bases from J, with 14 bases in between. The length of the CDR3 is 12 residues. The germline V gene encodes CDR1 GTSNPN and CDR2 SVGIG (reference sequence). The DNA of the CDR3 is TGTGCCTGGACCTGGATCTCGGGGGGCTACACCTTC. It codes for CAWTWISGGYTF.

This chain uses TRBV9 with TRBJ2-1; D could derive from TRBD1 or TRBD2 (5 bases each). The CDR3 totals 16 residues. V gave up 7 bases and J gave up 3 bases, with 20 bases separating them. Germline values: CDR1 SGDLS, CDR2 YYNGEE. CDR3 DNA sequence: TGTGCCAGCGCCAAACCCGGGACGGGATTCTACAATGAGCAGTTCTTC. As protein: CASAKPGTGFYNEQFF.

CDR3 nucleotides: TGTGCCAGCAGCTTAGGCGGGGAGGAGTCGGATACGCAGTATTTT. Its translation: CASSLGGEESDTQYF. The chain is built from TRBV11-3 and TRBJ2-3, with TRBD2 as a possible D gene (6 bases). Looked up from germline, CDR1 is SGHNT and CDR2 is YENEEA. The ends were cut back, 1 base at V and 6 bases at J, with 14 bases in the middle. The CDR3 contains 15 residues.

V gene TRBV7-3 combines with J gene TRBJ2-1; 8 bases are shared with TRBD1. Germline V gives CDR1 SGHTA, CDR2 FQGTGA. The CDR3 loop spans 15 amino acids. V dropped 3 bases and J dropped 8; count of bases not matched to a gene: 9. The CDR3 DNA follows: TGTGCCAGCAGCTTCACAGGGGGACTCCTGGATGAGCAGTTCTTC. This translates into CASSFTGGLLDEQFF.

This sequence joins TRBV15 and TRBJ1-1; 8 bases match TRBD1. This CDR3 contains 15 residues. CDR1 and CDR2 (germline): LNHNV, YYDKDF (reference sequence). V was pared by 1 base and J by 3 bases, with 4 bases of the junction left unmatched. The DNA for the CDR3 is TGTGCCACCAGCAGAGCCCCAGGGGGCCACACTGAAGCTTTCTTT. Its protein is CATSRAPGGHTEAFF.

The V call is TRBV19, the J call TRBJ1-5, with D unclear. Germline V gene lookup returns CDR1 LNHDA and CDR2 SQIVND (reference sequence). V was shortened by 6 bases and J by 0 bases, with 12 bases between the two germline ends. The CDR3 runs 15 residues. CDR3: CASSPSHNSNQPQHF. The CDR3 DNA is TGTGCCAGTAGCCCTAGTCATAATAGCAATCAGCCCCAGCATTTT. The full variable domain, rest sourced from reference TRBV19 and TRBJ1-5, is DGGITQSPKYLFRKEGQNVTLSCEQNLNHDAMYWYRQDPGQGLRLIYYSQIVNDFQKGDIAEGYSVSREKKESFPLTVTSAQKNPTAFYLCASSPSHNSNQPQHFGDGTRLSIL.

J is TRBJ2-3 and V is TRBV9; 12 bases are a match to TRBD2. The CDR3 totals 17 residues. V was clipped by 3 bases and J by 1 base; unmatched bases: 6. Germline V CDR1 and CDR2: SGDLS, YYNGEE. CDR3 amino acids: CASSGTSGRFRTDTQYF. The DNA for the CDR3 is TGTGCCAGCAGCGGCACTAGCGGGAGGTTCCGCACAGATACGCAGTATTTT.

The chain recombines TRBV19 with TRBJ1-3; D gene ambiguous. Germline V gene data show CDR1 as LNHDA and CDR2 as SQIVND (reference sequence). The V and J ends lost 6 bases and 0 bases respectively, with 6 bases between them. This CDR3 comprises 13 residues. CDR3 sequence: CASRRDSGNTIYF. As DNA, the CDR3 is TGTGCCAGTAGAAGGGACTCTGGAAACACCATATATTTT.

The chain joins TRBV7-9 to TRBJ2-1; D unresolved. The CDR3 has 14 residues. V dropped 8 bases and J dropped 2 bases, with 13 bases sitting between them. The germline V gene has CDR1 SEHNR and CDR2 FQNEAQ (reference sequence). CDR3 nucleotide sequence: TGTGCCAGCGAGCCGAGAATCGCCTACAATGAGCAGTTCTTC. Encoded protein: CASEPRIAYNEQFF.

The chain uses TRBV10-3 and TRBJ2-5; D not resolved. Trimming took 3 bases from V and 0 from J, leaving 17 bases between them. The CDR3 has 17 residues. Germline V gives CDR1 ENHRY, CDR2 SYGVKD. CDR3 nucleotide sequence: TGTGCCATCAGTGACTCGGCAGGATCTATACACCAAGAGACCCAGTACTTC. Its translation is CAISDSAGSIHQETQYF.

V is TRBV7-6 and J is TRBJ1-2; D is possibly TRBD1 (5 bases). The CDR3 consists of 14 residues. The ends were cut back, 4 bases at V and 8 bases at J, with 17 bases in the middle. Germline V lookup: CDR1 SGHVS, CDR2 FNYEAQ. The CDR3 nucleotides are TGTGCCAGCAGCTCCGGGACGGGGAGATTCGGCTACACCTTC. This codes for CASSSGTGRFGYTF.

V is TRBV27 and J is TRBJ2-1, with 9 bases identical to TRBD1. Germline-derived CDR1 and CDR2 are MNHEY and SMNVEV (reference sequence). This CDR3 has 16 amino acids. J gave up 4 bases and V 3 bases, and 7 bases lay outside the gene matches. The CDR3 sequence is CASSFYTGTGYNEQFF. CDR3 nucleotides: TGTGCCAGCAGTTTTTACACCGGGACAGGGTACAATGAGCAGTTCTTC.

The chain couples TRBV7-2 to TRBJ2-5; 8 bases are shared with TRBD2. V was clipped by 0 bases and J by 4 bases; unmatched bases: 10. Germline CDR1 reads SGHTA; CDR2 reads FQGNSA. The CDR3 has 17 amino acids. The CDR3 spells CASSLAPGLGLSETQYF. CDR3 in DNA: TGTGCCAGCAGCTTAGCCCCGGGACTAGGGCTATCAGAGACCCAGTACTTC.